Following are 18 T cell receptor beta chains from one sample sequenced in a study of regulatory T cells in long-lasting Graves disease. Arm-PCR of CDR3 regions with iRepertoire HTBI primers generated TCR beta libraries. TCRdb passed the multiplex PCR reads through MiXCR, listing each CDR3 protein once. The table lists under 500,000 distinct CDR3 sequences, around 20% of them singletons. Time point reported: persistent/refractory GD, antithyroid drugs over 5 years with positive TRAb. From RNA extracted from PBMCs, the TCR library was made. The sequences come from peripheral blood mononuclear cells (PBMCs), collected when the disease was refractory, from a patient treated with antithyroid drugs. Source of these receptors: a female donor with Graves disease.

Many counts were recorded for this clonotype. This chain connects TRBV7-8 to TRBJ1-4; TRBD1 matches at 7 bases. The germline gives CDR1 SGHVS, CDR2 FQNEAQ. The CDR3 length is 14 residues. With V trimmed by 5 bases and J by 3 bases, 3 bases remained unmatched. The CDR3 sequence: CASSRGQANEKLFF. The DNA for the CDR3 is TGTGCCAGCAGCAGGGGGCAGGCTAATGAAAAACTGTTTTTT.

This chain joins TRBV11-3 and TRBJ2-3; 11 positions agree with TRBD2. This CDR3 is 16 amino acids long. J lost 6 bases, V lost 3 bases, and 8 bases had no gene match. From germline, CDR1 is SGHNT and CDR2 YENEEA. This CDR3 reads CASSLGTSGSDDTQYF. For the CDR3, the DNA is TGTGCCAGCAGCTTGGGTACTAGCGGGAGTGATGATACGCAGTATTTT.

The chain carries TRBV20-1 and TRBJ1-6; D possibly corresponds to TRBD1 (6 bases). The ends were cut back, 0 bases at V and 6 bases at J, with 12 bases in the middle. Germline CDR1 reads DFQATT; CDR2 reads SNEGSKA (reference sequence). The CDR3 extends over 15 amino acids. The CDR3 region has the DNA TGCAGTGCTAGAGAGACAGGTCCGGGTAATTCACCCCTCCACTTT. Translated, it gives CSARETGPGNSPLHF.

There are a few counts of this clonotype. The V gene is TRBV3-1, the J gene TRBJ2-1; 12 bases fit TRBD2. CDR1 is LGHDT and CDR2 is YNNKEL in the germline V gene (reference sequence). The CDR3 spans 16 residues. V lost 0 bases, J lost 9 bases, and 6 bases stayed unmatched. The CDR3 region is CASSQDRLAGAIEQFF. CDR3 in DNA: TGTGCCAGCAGCCAAGATCGACTAGCGGGAGCTATTGAGCAGTTCTTC.

This rearrangement joins TRBV2 to TRBJ1-6; D is possibly TRBD1 (5 bases). This CDR3 comprises 15 residues. Germline CDR1 SNHLY, CDR2 FYNNEI. V lost 4 bases and J lost 0, with 7 bases in between. CDR3 loop: CASSGQSSYNSPLHF. CDR3 sequence (DNA): TGTGCCAGCAGTGGACAGAGCTCCTATAATTCACCCCTCCACTTT.

The rearrangement links TRBV29-1 to TRBJ2-5; perhaps D is TRBD1 or TRBD2 (6 bases each). The V and J ends lost 6 bases and 5 bases respectively, with 13 bases between them. Germline CDR1 SQVTM, CDR2 ANQGSEA. The CDR3 contains 12 residues. CDR3 sequence (DNA): TGCAGCGTCGCCCCCGGGGGCGAGACCCAGTACTTC. Residues: CSVAPGGETQYF.

This clonotype occurred a few times. The chain employs TRBV12-3 or TRBV12-4 and TRBJ2-2; TRBD2 agrees at 12 bases. The length of the CDR3 is 17 residues. The V and J ends lost 7 bases and 6 bases, in that order; junction bases with no gene match: 12. The CDR3 bases are TGTGCCAGCACCCTCCAGCGACTAGCGGGAGTCCCCGGGGAGCTGTTTTTT. Translating gives CASTLQRLAGVPGELFF.

The genes are TRBV5-1 and TRBJ2-7; D ambiguous. Trimming removed 4 bases at V and 1 base at J, with 9 bases between. The germline gives CDR1 SGHRS, CDR2 YFSETQ. The CDR3 sequence is 13 residues long. CDR3 bases: TGCGCCAGCAGCCGTGAAGGTTCCTACGAGCAGTACTTC. Translated: CASSREGSYEQYF.

The rearrangement joins TRBV18 to TRBJ1-1, with D perhaps matching TRBD1 (5 bases). From germline, CDR1 is KGHSH and CDR2 LQKENI. The V end lost 5 bases, the J end lost 0 bases, and 13 bases lay between the germline ends. This CDR3 is 15 amino acids long. The DNA of the CDR3 is TGTGCCAGCTCATCACAGGTGAGCATGAACACTGAAGCTTTCTTT. Amino acids: CASSSQVSMNTEAFF.

This clonotype was found many times. The chain recombines TRBV6-5 with TRBJ2-5; maybe TRBD2 (6 bases). The CDR3 loop spans 16 amino acids. The ends were cut back, 0 bases at V and 2 bases at J, with 13 bases in the middle. Per the germline V gene, CDR1 is MNHEY and CDR2 is SVGAGI. The DNA of the CDR3 is TGTGCCAGCAGTTACTCTGACGGGAGTCCGCAAGAGACCCAGTACTTC. Translation: CASSYSDGSPQETQYF.

The table lists this clonotype with many counts. The chain employs TRBV2 and TRBJ1-2; D is perhaps TRBD1 (6 bases). Trimming stripped 6 bases from V and 2 bases from J, with 10 bases between. Germline lookup yields CDR1 SNHLY and CDR2 FYNNEI. The CDR3 is 13 residues long. CDR3 sequence (DNA): TGTGCCAGCAGGAGGGGGGGCAACTATGGCTACACCTTC. Translated, it gives CASRRGGNYGYTF.

The sample holds many counts of this clonotype. V is TRBV3-1 and J is TRBJ1-5; D not certain. V was pared by 0 bases and J by 4 bases, with 10 bases between. The CDR3 consists of 15 residues. CDR1 and CDR2 (germline): LGHDT, YNNKEL (reference sequence). CDR3 coding DNA: TGTGCCAGCAGCCAAGAGTTAGGACGTAATCAGCCCCAGCATTTT. This gives the protein CASSQELGRNQPQHF.

This sequence joins TRBV7-9 and TRBJ1-4; no clear D gene. With 2 bases removed from V and 5 bases from J, the gap between germline ends came to 9 bases. The CDR3 contains 14 residues. From germline, CDR1 is SEHNR and CDR2 FQNEAQ (reference sequence). CDR3 residues: CASSLFPANEKLFF. CDR3 bases: TGTGCCAGCAGCTTATTTCCAGCGAATGAAAAACTGTTTTTT.

The chain recombines TRBV7-2 with TRBJ1-2; D might be TRBD1 (6 bases). Germline CDR1 SGHTA, CDR2 FQGNSA. V dropped 6 bases and J dropped 4 bases, with 15 bases sitting between them. The CDR3 length is 14 residues. CDR3 DNA sequence: TGTGCCAGCAGGAAACCGGGACAAACCTATGGCTACACCTTC. Amino acid sequence: CASRKPGQTYGYTF.

This clonotype appeared many times. This chain joins TRBV6-5 and TRBJ2-1; 8 bases agree with TRBD2. The length of the CDR3 is 16 residues. The ends lost 0 bases at V and 7 bases at J; junction bases unmatched: 8. Germline values: CDR1 MNHEY, CDR2 SVGAGI. The CDR3 loop reads CASSYSRSGGQNEQFF. CDR3 in DNA: TGTGCCAGCAGTTACTCGAGGAGCGGGGGTCAGAATGAGCAGTTCTTC.

The gene calls are TRBV5-4 and TRBJ2-7; a weak D match, TRBD2 (5 bases). V was trimmed by 1 base and J by 5 bases, leaving 10 bases between them. Per germline, CDR1 SGHNT and CDR2 YYREEE (reference sequence). The length of the CDR3 is 13 residues. CDR3 loop: CASSLSGVDEQYF. CDR3 in DNA: TGTGCCAGCAGCTTGTCCGGGGTCGACGAGCAGTACTTC.

The chain combines TRBV2 with TRBJ1-1; D is unresolved. Trimming took off 5 bases at V and 5 bases at J, with 9 bases between the two ends. Germline V gives CDR1 SNHLY, CDR2 FYNNEI. The length of the CDR3 is 12 residues. The CDR3 protein is CASSLALTEAFF. Written as DNA, the CDR3 is TGTGCCAGCAGTTTAGCGCTTACTGAAGCTTTCTTT.

This clonotype appeared a few times. The rearrangement joins TRBV7-6 to TRBJ2-5; 8 bases map to TRBD2. Germline V gene data show CDR1 as SGHVS and CDR2 as FNYEAQ. Germline trimming cut 1 base from V and 7 bases from J; bases unmatched to any gene: 5. The CDR3 is made up of 14 amino acids. Written as DNA, the CDR3 is TGTGCCAGCAGCTTAGTATCGGCGGGAGGGACCCAGTACTTC. The encoded protein is CASSLVSAGGTQYF. Drawing the rest from reference TRBV7-6 and TRBJ2-5, the complete variable domain is GAGVSQSPRYKVTKRGQDVALRCDPISGHVSLYWYRQALGQGPEFLTYFNYEAQQDKSGLPNDRFSAERPEGSISTLTIQRTEQRDSAMYRCASSLVSAGGTQYFGPGTRLLVL.